The 29 T cell receptor beta chains below come from one sample, sequenced in a study of blood T cell repertoires in COVID-19. Profiled with immunoSEQ multiplex PCR; TCRdb holds only in-frame clones, not every one. The sample records 300,000 to 350,000 clones, about 90% being singletons. Sequencing was carried out using peripheral blood. All receptors come from a woman in her 70s with COVID-19, enrolled during active disease.

The V and J genes are TRBV4-1 and TRBJ2-1, with TRBD2 identical over 11 bases. The CDR3 is 15 residues long. Trimming removed 4 bases from V and 4 bases from J; junction bases left unmatched: 3. Germline CDR1 reads MGHRA; CDR2 reads YSYEKL. CDR3 sequence (DNA): TGCGCCAGCAGCCCGACTAGCGGGGCTTACAATGAGCAGTTCTTC. Translated, it gives CASSPTSGAYNEQFF.

The J gene is TRBJ1-4, the V gene TRBV5-4, with TRBD1 matching 7 bases. Germline values: CDR1 SGHNT, CDR2 YYREEE (reference sequence). J lost 8 bases, V lost 4 bases, and 8 bases had no gene match. The CDR3 extends over 14 amino acids. In nucleotides, the CDR3 is TGTGCCAGCAGCCCTCAGGGGGTGGACGAAAAACTGTTTTTT. It specifies CASSPQGVDEKLFF.

The V and J genes are TRBV21-1 and TRBJ2-5; the table assigns TRBD2, which was not confirmed against the DNA. TRBV21-1 is classified as a pseudogene. The CDR3 is made up of 18 amino acids. Here the CDR3 reads CASSKGTSGGARQETQYF. Here the CDR3 DNA reads TGTGCCAGCAGCAAAGGGACTAGCGGGGGGGCCAGGCAAGAGACCCAGTACTTC.

This clone was observed a single time. This sequence joins TRBV24-1 and TRBJ2-5; D is uncertain. CDR1 is KGHDR and CDR2 is SFDVKD in the germline V gene. The CDR3 extends over 14 amino acids. Trimming cost V 6 bases and J 4 bases, with 14 bases left between them. The chain's CDR3 is CATSNSLDGETQYF. The CDR3 bases are TGTGCCACCAGTAACTCCTTAGATGGAGAGACCCAGTACTTC.

The chain has TRBV5-4 and TRBJ1-1, with 12 nucleotides matching TRBD1. This CDR3 is built from 14 residues. The V and J ends lost 4 bases and 4 bases, in that order; junction bases with no gene match: 2. Germline V gene sequence: CDR1 SGHNT, CDR2 YYREEE (reference sequence). This CDR3 reads CASSGDRGLTEAFF. CDR3 nucleotide sequence: TGTGCCAGCAGCGGGGACAGGGGGCTCACTGAAGCTTTCTTT.

CDR3 nucleotides: TGTGCCAGCAGTTCGACAAGACAGGGACCGACGAATGAGCAGTTCTTC. This codes for CASSSTRQGPTNEQFF. V is TRBV28 and J is TRBJ2-1, with 7 nucleotides matching TRBD1. The germline V gene encodes CDR1 MDHEN and CDR2 SYDVKM. The V segment lost 4 bases and the J segment 7 bases; nucleotides outside the gene matches: 13. The CDR3 is 16 amino acids.

This clone was counted only a few times. This CDR3 is also generated by other DNA sequences in the sample. The rearrangement uses TRBV18 and TRBJ1-1; 7 bases fit TRBD1. Looked up from germline, CDR1 is KGHSH and CDR2 is LQKENI. V trimming: 2 bases; J trimming: 3 bases; junction bases outside the gene matches: 6. This CDR3 spans 15 amino acids. CDR3: CASSPLGTGDTEAFF. In nucleotides, the CDR3 is TGTGCCAGCTCACCATTGGGCACAGGGGACACTGAAGCTTTCTTT.

There are a few counts of this clone. This chain uses TRBV5-1 with TRBJ1-1; perhaps TRBD1 as D (6 bases). There are 15 residues in the CDR3. V was clipped by 2 bases and J by 0 bases, with 11 bases between them. Germline V CDR1 and CDR2: SGHRS, YFSETQ. CDR3 sequence (DNA): TGCGCCAGCAGCTTCCTCGGGACACTGAACACTGAAGCTTTCTTT. This translates into CASSFLGTLNTEAFF.

The chain uses TRBV6-6 and TRBJ2-7; 8 nucleotides line up with TRBD2. The trim removed 7 bases at V and 0 bases at J, leaving 5 bases unmatched. Per the germline V gene, CDR1 is MNHNY and CDR2 is SVGAGI (reference sequence). CDR3 length: 14 amino acids. The CDR3 nucleotides read TGTGCCAGCACCCGGGGGGGAGACTCCTACGAGCAGTACTTC. Translation gives CASTRGGDSYEQYF.

The chain uses TRBV24-1 and TRBJ2-7, with a tentative D call TRBD1 (6 bases). Germline V CDR1 and CDR2: KGHDR, SFDVKD. Trimming removed 4 bases from V and 2 bases from J, with 11 bases in between. This CDR3 has 14 residues. The CDR3 DNA reads TGTGCCACCAGTGACCCAGGGGTCGCCTACGAGCAGTACTTC. Amino acid sequence: CATSDPGVAYEQYF.

The sample holds one count of this clone. V usage is TRBV7-9 and J usage is TRBJ1-3; 11 bases agree with TRBD1. This CDR3 has 16 amino acids. Trimming at V came to 5 bases and at J to 4 bases, leaving 7 bases not matched to a gene. Germline V CDR1 and CDR2: SEHNR, FQNEAQ (reference sequence). The chain's CDR3 is CASSPGQGVTGNTIYF. DNA for the CDR3: TGTGCCAGCAGCCCGGGACAGGGGGTAACGGGAAACACCATATATTTT.

CDR3 residues: CATKWERGGDEQFF. CDR3 nucleotides: TGTGCCACCAAGTGGGAGCGGGGGGGCGATGAGCAGTTCTTC. This chain joins TRBV24-1 and TRBJ2-1; 10 nucleotides align to TRBD2. The CDR3 extends over 14 amino acids. V shed 8 bases, J shed 8 bases, and the junction held 8 bases outside the gene matches. Germline V gene sequence: CDR1 KGHDR, CDR2 SFDVKD.

The rearrangement uses TRBV7-8 and TRBJ2-5; TRBD1 might be the D (5 bases). The ends were cut back, 5 bases at V and 2 bases at J, with 12 bases in the middle. The CDR3 totals 14 residues. Germline CDR1 is SGHVS and CDR2 is FQNEAQ. CDR3 sequence (DNA): TGTGCCAGCAGCCCACGACAGATACAAGAGACCCAGTACTTC. It translates to CASSPRQIQETQYF.

The chain has TRBV15 and TRBJ1-2; 12 nucleotides align to TRBD1. Unmatched junction bases numbered 9, after V lost 5 bases and J lost 8 bases. This CDR3 contains 15 residues. CDR1 is LNHNV, CDR2 YYDKDF, per germline (reference sequence). CDR3 amino acids: CATSSPGQGAYGYTF. The CDR3 DNA reads TGTGCCACCAGCTCGCCGGGACAGGGGGCGTACGGCTACACCTTC.

This chain joins TRBV19 and TRBJ1-2, with 8 bases fitting TRBD1. V was clipped by 4 bases and J by 2 bases; unmatched bases: 6. Germline-derived CDR1 and CDR2 are LNHDA and SQIVND (reference sequence). There are 15 residues in the CDR3. CDR3 sequence (DNA): TGTGCCAGTAGTAAAGACAGGGGATCCAACTATGGCTACACCTTC. It translates to CASSKDRGSNYGYTF.

The chain joins TRBV30 to TRBJ1-4; D remains ambiguous. The CDR3 length is 15 residues. With 3 bases removed from V and 4 bases from J, the gap between germline ends came to 15 bases. Germline CDR1 is GTSNPN and CDR2 is SVGIG (reference sequence). In DNA form, the CDR3 reads TGTGCCTGGAGCCCCTTGACTGATTATAATGAAAAACTGTTTTTT. It codes for CAWSPLTDYNEKLFF.

The rearrangement links TRBV4-1 to TRBJ2-5; TRBD2 is a possible D gene (5 bases). V lost 3 bases, J lost 3 bases, and 17 bases lay in between. CDR1 MGHRA and CDR2 YSYEKL come from the germline V gene. The CDR3 runs to 16 residues. The CDR3: CASSHPPRSGEETQYF. The CDR3 bases are TGCGCCAGCAGCCATCCCCCTCGCAGCGGAGAAGAGACCCAGTACTTC.

The CDR3 reads CASSWGLADTGELFF. In nucleotides, the CDR3 is TGTGCCAGCTCATGGGGACTAGCGGACACCGGGGAGCTGTTTTTT. The gene calls are TRBV18 and TRBJ2-2; 11 nucleotides line up with TRBD2. The CDR3 is 15 amino acids. With V trimmed by 5 bases and J by 3 bases, 2 bases remained unmatched. The germline V gene has CDR1 KGHSH and CDR2 LQKENI.

The J gene is TRBJ1-5, the V gene TRBV20-1; no firm D call. CDR1 DFQATT and CDR2 SNEGSKA come from the germline V gene (reference sequence). The V end lost 3 bases, the J end lost 0 bases, and 6 bases lay between the germline ends. The CDR3 consists of 13 residues. The CDR3, as DNA: TGCAGTGCTAGTCGGGATAGCAATCAGCCCCAGCATTTT. Its translation: CSASRDSNQPQHF.

The chain couples TRBV6-5 to TRBJ2-7; tentatively, D is TRBD2 (6 bases). Germline-derived CDR1 and CDR2 are MNHEY and SVGAGI. CDR3 length: 15 residues. Trimming left V 7 bases short and J 0 bases short, with 16 bases between. The CDR3 DNA sequence: TGTGCCAGCATCGCAGGAGGGGCCCCCTCCTACGAGCAGTACTTC. It codes for CASIAGGAPSYEQYF.

The chain links TRBV9 to TRBJ1-3; D unresolved. The V and J ends lost 4 bases and 0 bases respectively, with 11 bases between them. The germline V gene has CDR1 SGDLS and CDR2 YYNGEE. The CDR3 runs to 15 residues. The CDR3 is CASSPGGGSGNTIYF. CDR3 in DNA: TGTGCCAGCAGCCCGGGAGGAGGCTCTGGAAACACCATATATTTT.

V gene TRBV7-2 combines with J gene TRBJ2-2; D gene ambiguous. V lost 1 base and J 5 bases, leaving 11 bases between the germline ends. Germline V lookup: CDR1 SGHTA, CDR2 FQGNSA. This CDR3 is 15 amino acids long. The CDR3 coding sequence is TGTGCCAGCAGCTTAGTGCGCGGTGAAACCGGGGAGCTGTTTTTT. It is translated as CASSLVRGETGELFF.

Turning to this clone: The sample holds other DNA sequences that translate to the same CDR3. V is TRBV5-1 and J is TRBJ1-1; a weak D match, TRBD1 (6 bases). This CDR3 has 13 residues. Deletions cut 5 bases from V and 1 base from J, with 9 bases between. Germline lookup yields CDR1 SGHRS and CDR2 YFSETQ. The CDR3 loop reads CASSLQGNTEAFF. CDR3 coding DNA: TGCGCCAGCAGTTTACAGGGGAACACTGAAGCTTTCTTT.

V usage is TRBV5-6 and J usage is TRBJ2-7, with 7 nucleotides matching TRBD1. Germline loops: CDR1 SGHDT, CDR2 YYEEEE. CDR3 length: 15 amino acids. J was trimmed by 4 bases and V by 3 bases; bases with no gene match: 10. CDR3: CASSSRMGQPYEQYF. CDR3 DNA sequence: TGTGCCAGCAGCTCTAGAATGGGACAGCCTTACGAGCAGTACTTC.

This clone was picked up one time. The chain joins TRBV2 to TRBJ2-2; 7 nucleotides match TRBD1. The junction had 11 bases not matched to a gene; V was cut back by 4 bases and J by 6 bases. Germline assignment: CDR1 SNHLY and CDR2 FYNNEI. This CDR3 has 16 residues. CDR3 protein: CASSGEDRKAPGELFF. CDR3 DNA: TGTGCCAGCAGTGGAGAGGACAGGAAGGCCCCCGGGGAGCTGTTTTTT.

This clone was counted a single time. The chain joins TRBV10-3 to TRBJ2-1, with 8 bases matching TRBD2. V lost 0 bases and J lost 3; bases outside the gene matches: 1. The germline V gene has CDR1 ENHRY and CDR2 SYGVKD. The CDR3 loop spans 15 amino acids. CDR3 coding DNA: TGTGCCATCAGTGAGTCGGCGGGAGGCTACAATGAGCAGTTCTTC. Translating gives CAISESAGGYNEQFF.

The rearrangement joins TRBV30 to TRBJ2-5; 10 nucleotides align to TRBD2. This CDR3 is 13 amino acids long. V dropped 5 bases and J dropped 5; count of bases not matched to a gene: 5. The V gene's germline CDR1 is GTSNPN and CDR2 SVGIG (reference sequence). CDR3 nucleotides: TGTGCCTGGGATCTAGCGGGGGCGGAGACCCAGTACTTC. Encoded protein: CAWDLAGAETQYF. The full variable domain, completed using reference TRBV30 and TRBJ2-5, is SQTIHQWPATLVQPVGSPLSLECTVEGTSNPNLYWYRQAAGRGLQLLFYSVGIGQISSEVPQNLSASRPQDRQFILSSKKLLLSDSGFYLCAWDLAGAETQYFGPGTRLLVL.

The CDR3 region is CAGTRGDSLGDEQFF. DNA for the CDR3: TGTGCCGGCACCCGGGGGGACTCCCTAGGGGATGAGCAGTTCTTC. This sequence joins TRBV7-2 and TRBJ2-1; 7 bases line up with TRBD2. The germline gives CDR1 SGHTA, CDR2 FQGNSA. Losses at the gene ends were 11 bases for V and 8 bases for J; bases not matched to a gene: 18. The CDR3 consists of 15 residues.

This sequence joins TRBV10-3 and TRBJ1-4; D is perhaps TRBD1 (5 bases). With 11 bases removed from V and 6 bases from J, the gap between germline ends came to 28 bases. This CDR3 is built from 17 residues. In germline, CDR1 is ENHRY, CDR2 SYGVKD. CDR3 DNA: TGTGCCTCATCCAGTCGGAAGTGGGGCAGGGAGGATGAAAAACTGTTTTTT. Amino acid sequence: CASSSRKWGREDEKLFF.